The 15 T cell receptor beta chains given below trace back to one sample, sequenced in a study of blood T cell repertoires in COVID-19. The repertoire was sequenced with immunoSEQ multiplex PCR; TCRdb's copy has only in-frame clones and lacks some. The table includes approximately 170,000 clones, approximately 80% detected once. The specimen was PBMCs or T cells enriched from blood (not recorded which). These receptors all come from a man aged 35 to 55 who had recovered from COVID-19.

The chain combines TRBV14 with TRBJ1-2, with unresolved D. Germline V lookup: CDR1 SGHDN, CDR2 FVKESK. CDR3 length equals 14 residues. V was pared by 0 bases and J by 4 bases, with 9 bases between. The CDR3 region is CASSQEARSYGYTF. CDR3 DNA sequence: TGTGCCAGCAGCCAAGAGGCCCGATCCTATGGCTACACCTTC.

This clone was recorded only once. The chain carries TRBV5-8 and TRBJ1-2; no clear D. This CDR3 has 15 residues. V gave up 0 bases and J gave up 4 bases, with 13 bases separating them. The V gene's germline CDR1 is SGHTS and CDR2 YDEGEE. The CDR3 DNA sequence: TGTGCCAGCAGCTTGGAAGCGGGGTTGGGCTATGGCTACACCTTC. Protein: CASSLEAGLGYGYTF.

This rearrangement joins TRBV27 to TRBJ2-7; TRBD2 matches at 8 bases. V shed 5 bases, J shed 3 bases, and the junction held 12 bases outside the gene matches. In germline, CDR1 is MNHEY, CDR2 SMNVEV (reference sequence). The CDR3 consists of 16 residues. CDR3 residues: CASSVRSGGAYYEQYV. CDR3 nucleotides: TGTGCCAGCAGTGTTAGATCGGGAGGGGCTTACTACGAGCAGTACGTC.

This rearrangement joins TRBV5-6 to TRBJ2-7; TRBD1 matches 7 bases. From germline, CDR1 is SGHDT and CDR2 YYEEEE. The CDR3 extends over 15 amino acids. J lost 3 bases, V lost 0 bases, and 6 bases had no gene match. The CDR3 DNA reads TGTGCCAGCAGCTTGGGACAGGGAAGCTTCTACGAGCAGTACTTC. It translates to CASSLGQGSFYEQYF.

This chain links TRBV27 with TRBJ2-7, with 7 bases matching TRBD2. The CDR3 loop spans 14 amino acids. V lost 6 bases and J lost 6; bases outside the gene matches: 11. Germline values: CDR1 MNHEY, CDR2 SMNVEV (reference sequence). The CDR3 nucleotides are TGTGCCAGCAGCAACCGACCGGGGGAGGGCGAGCAGTACGTC. Encoded protein: CASSNRPGEGEQYV.

J is TRBJ2-7 and V is TRBV10-2, with 7 bases aligning to TRBD2. CDR1 and CDR2 (germline): WSHSY, SAAADI. J gave up 4 bases and V 3 bases, and 9 bases lay outside the gene matches. The CDR3 loop spans 15 amino acids. The CDR3, as DNA: TGCGCCAGCAGTGATACTGGGGGGGGACTATACGAGCAGTACTTC. Translated, it gives CASSDTGGGLYEQYF.

J is TRBJ2-5 and V is TRBV18; D gene unclear. The CDR3 runs to 14 residues. Deletions cut 2 bases from V and 3 bases from J, with 10 bases between. Germline V lookup: CDR1 KGHSH, CDR2 LQKENI. DNA for the CDR3: TGTGCCAGCTCACCAATCCAGGCAGAAGAGACCCAGTACTTC. Translating it yields CASSPIQAEETQYF.

The chain combines TRBV7-2 with TRBJ2-1; 9 bases line up with TRBD1. The CDR3 runs to 15 residues. The germline V gene encodes CDR1 SGHTA and CDR2 FQGNSA. V shed 5 bases, J shed 11 bases, and the junction held 13 bases outside the gene matches. CDR3 residues: CASSPRLGTGIKQFF. The CDR3 DNA follows: TGTGCCAGCAGCCCAAGGTTGGGGACAGGGATTAAGCAGTTCTTC.

V is TRBV6-5 and J is TRBJ1-6, with 7 bases identical to TRBD1. The CDR3 extends over 16 amino acids. CDR1 MNHEY and CDR2 SVGAGI come from the germline V gene. V dropped 4 bases and J dropped 8; count of bases not matched to a gene: 11. CDR3 in amino acids: CASSLDSDRADSPLHF. CDR3 nucleotide sequence: TGTGCCAGCAGTTTAGACTCCGACAGGGCCGATTCACCCCTCCACTTT.

V usage is TRBV5-1 and J usage is TRBJ2-1, with 8 bases lining up with TRBD1. V lost 4 bases, J lost 8 bases, and 8 bases stayed unmatched. The CDR3 extends over 14 amino acids. Per germline, CDR1 SGHRS and CDR2 YFSETQ. CDR3 region: CASSAGDRNYEQFF. The CDR3 DNA is TGCGCCAGCAGCGCCGGGGACAGGAACTATGAGCAGTTCTTC.

V gene TRBV5-1 combines with J gene TRBJ2-1; 8 nucleotides align to TRBD1. This CDR3 region has 15 residues. Germline loops: CDR1 SGHRS, CDR2 YFSETQ. With 4 bases clipped from V and 1 base from J, the junction kept 4 bases outside the gene matches. DNA for the CDR3: TGCGCCAGCAGCGGAACAGGGGGGTCCTACAATGAGCAGTTCTTC. It translates to CASSGTGGSYNEQFF.

A note on this clone: It is unclear where the CDR3 begins or ends on the DNA, so no DNA is shown, and the CDR3 is as TCRdb lists it. The J gene is TRBJ1-2, the V gene TRBV13; TRBD1 is taken as the D call from the table, unchecked against the DNA. Germline lookup yields CDR1 PRHDT and CDR2 FYEKMQ (reference sequence). The CDR3 has 14 residues if both end residues are counted. CDR3 sequence reads: CASSLDLVAGGNTF.

V gene TRBV7-9 combines with J gene TRBJ2-1; D may be TRBD2 (6 bases). CDR1 and CDR2 (germline): SEHNR, FQNEAQ (reference sequence). Trimming took 5 bases from V and 4 from J, leaving 12 bases between them. The CDR3 has 14 residues. DNA of the CDR3: TGTGCCAGCAGCCTCACGGGGGTATACAATGAGCAGTTCTTC. Protein sequence: CASSLTGVYNEQFF.

This clone was recorded once. The chain couples TRBV13 to TRBJ2-7, with 9 bases fitting TRBD2. J lost 2 bases, V lost 3 bases, and 5 bases had no gene match. Per germline, CDR1 PRHDT and CDR2 FYEKMQ (reference sequence). CDR3 length equals 15 residues. The CDR3 spells CASSFSGGRTYEQYV. As DNA, the CDR3 is TGTGCCAGCAGCTTTAGCGGGGGCCGCACCTACGAGCAGTACGTC.

As for this clone: Since no conserved phenylalanine or tryptophan closes the CDR3, a read error is the likely cause. No DNA is shown, since the ends of the CDR3 on it are uncertain; the CDR3 is the one TCRdb lists. The rearrangement links TRBV7-9 to TRBJ1-2. A total of 9 residues make up the CDR3, ends included. The V gene's germline CDR1 is SEHNR and CDR2 FQNEAQ (reference sequence). The CDR3 spells CASSLTPKL.